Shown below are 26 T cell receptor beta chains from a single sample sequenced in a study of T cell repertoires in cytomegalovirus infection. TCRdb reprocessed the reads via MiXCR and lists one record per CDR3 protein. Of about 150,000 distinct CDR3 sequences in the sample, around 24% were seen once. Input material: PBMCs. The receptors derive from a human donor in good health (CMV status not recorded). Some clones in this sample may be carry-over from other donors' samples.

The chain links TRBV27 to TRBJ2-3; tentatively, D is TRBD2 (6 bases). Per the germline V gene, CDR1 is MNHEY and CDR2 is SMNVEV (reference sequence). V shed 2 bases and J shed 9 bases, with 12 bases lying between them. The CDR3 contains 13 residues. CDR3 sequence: CASSLNGGSTQYF. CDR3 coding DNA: TGTGCCAGCAGTTTAAATGGGGGGAGCACGCAGTATTTT.

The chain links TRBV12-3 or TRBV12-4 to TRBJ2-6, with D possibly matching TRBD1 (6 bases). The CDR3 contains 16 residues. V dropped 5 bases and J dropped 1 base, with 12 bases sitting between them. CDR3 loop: CASSPTRGSGANVLTF. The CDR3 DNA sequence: TGTGCCAGCAGTCCTACCAGGGGATCTGGGGCCAACGTCCTGACTTTC.

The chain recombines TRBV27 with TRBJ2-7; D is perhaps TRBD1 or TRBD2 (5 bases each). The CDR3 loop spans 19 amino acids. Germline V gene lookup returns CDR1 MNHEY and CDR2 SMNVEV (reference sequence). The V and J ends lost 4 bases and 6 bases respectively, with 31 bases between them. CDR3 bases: TGTGCCAGCAGTTCCCCTCGGGACGACCCTGTATCGGGTTCCGGCGAGCAGTACTTC. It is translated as CASSSPRDDPVSGSGEQYF.

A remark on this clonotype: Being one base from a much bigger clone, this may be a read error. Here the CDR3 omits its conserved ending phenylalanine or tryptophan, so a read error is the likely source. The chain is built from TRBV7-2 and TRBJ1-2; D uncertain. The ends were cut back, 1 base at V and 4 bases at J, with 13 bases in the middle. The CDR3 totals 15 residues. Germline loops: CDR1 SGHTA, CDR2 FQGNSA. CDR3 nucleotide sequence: TGTGCCAGCAGCTTAGGATACCAACGTACCTATGGCTACACCTCC. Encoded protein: CASSLGYQRTYGYTS.

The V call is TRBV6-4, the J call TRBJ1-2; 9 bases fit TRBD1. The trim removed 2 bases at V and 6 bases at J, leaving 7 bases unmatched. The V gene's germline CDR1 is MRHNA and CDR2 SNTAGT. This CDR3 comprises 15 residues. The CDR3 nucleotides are TGTGCCAGCAGTGACAAGATTAGGACAGGGGATGGCTACACCTTC. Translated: CASSDKIRTGDGYTF.

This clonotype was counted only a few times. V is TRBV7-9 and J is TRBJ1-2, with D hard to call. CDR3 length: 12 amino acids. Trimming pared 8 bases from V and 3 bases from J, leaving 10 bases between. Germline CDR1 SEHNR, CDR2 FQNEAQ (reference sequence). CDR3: CASYSSYYGYTF. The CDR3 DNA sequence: TGTGCCAGCTACTCTAGTTACTATGGCTACACCTTC.

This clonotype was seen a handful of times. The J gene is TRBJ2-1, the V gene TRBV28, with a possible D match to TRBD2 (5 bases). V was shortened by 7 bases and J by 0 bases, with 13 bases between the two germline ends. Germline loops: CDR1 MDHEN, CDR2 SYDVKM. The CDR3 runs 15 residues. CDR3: CASIIGGSSYNEQFF. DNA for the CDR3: TGTGCCAGCATTATTGGCGGGTCCTCCTACAATGAGCAGTTCTTC.

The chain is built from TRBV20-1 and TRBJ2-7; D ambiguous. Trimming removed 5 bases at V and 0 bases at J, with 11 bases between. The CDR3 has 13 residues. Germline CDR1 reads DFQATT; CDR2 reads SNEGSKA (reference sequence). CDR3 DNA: TGCAGTGCTCGTGGACGGGTCTCCTACGAGCAGTACTTC. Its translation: CSARGRVSYEQYF.

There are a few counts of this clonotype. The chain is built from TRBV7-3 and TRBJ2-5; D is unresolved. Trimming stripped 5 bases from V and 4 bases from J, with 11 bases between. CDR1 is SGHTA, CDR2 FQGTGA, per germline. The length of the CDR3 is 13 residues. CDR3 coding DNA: TGTGCCAGCAGCCCGGGTCTTACAGAGACCCAGTACTTC. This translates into CASSPGLTETQYF.

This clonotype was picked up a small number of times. For the CDR3, the DNA is TGTGCCAGCAGTCCGCGAGGGGGGGATGAAAAACTGTTTTTT. This gives the protein CASSPRGGDEKLFF. V is TRBV28 and J is TRBJ1-4; D might be TRBD1 (6 bases). The germline CDR1 and CDR2 sequences are MDHEN and SYDVKM. The CDR3 has 14 residues. V was shortened by 5 bases and J by 6 bases, with 13 bases between the two germline ends.

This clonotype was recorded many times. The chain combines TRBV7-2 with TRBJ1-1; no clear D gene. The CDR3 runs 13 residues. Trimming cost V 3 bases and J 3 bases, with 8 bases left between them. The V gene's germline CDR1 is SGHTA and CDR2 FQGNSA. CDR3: CASSFQPDTEAFF. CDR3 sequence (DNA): TGTGCCAGCAGCTTTCAACCCGACACTGAAGCTTTCTTT.

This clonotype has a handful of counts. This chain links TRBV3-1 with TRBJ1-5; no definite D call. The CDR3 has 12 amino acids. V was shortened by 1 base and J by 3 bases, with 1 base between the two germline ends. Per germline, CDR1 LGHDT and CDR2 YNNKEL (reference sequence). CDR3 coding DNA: TGTGCCAGCAGCCAAGCCAATCAGCCCCAGCATTTT. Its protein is CASSQANQPQHF.

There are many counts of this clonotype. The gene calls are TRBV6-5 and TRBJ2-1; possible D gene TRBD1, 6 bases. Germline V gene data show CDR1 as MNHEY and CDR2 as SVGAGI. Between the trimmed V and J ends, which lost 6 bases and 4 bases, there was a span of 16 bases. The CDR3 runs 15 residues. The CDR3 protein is CASRERDTPYNEQFF. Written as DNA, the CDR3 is TGTGCCAGCAGGGAACGGGACACACCGTACAATGAGCAGTTCTTC.

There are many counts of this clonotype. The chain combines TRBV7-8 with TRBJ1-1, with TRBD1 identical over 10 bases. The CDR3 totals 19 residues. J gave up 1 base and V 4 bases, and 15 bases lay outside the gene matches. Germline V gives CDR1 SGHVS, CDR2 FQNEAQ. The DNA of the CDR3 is TGTGCCAGCAGCTCACGCCTCCCCGAACGGACAGGGGGGAACACTGAAGCTTTCTTT. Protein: CASSSRLPERTGGNTEAFF.

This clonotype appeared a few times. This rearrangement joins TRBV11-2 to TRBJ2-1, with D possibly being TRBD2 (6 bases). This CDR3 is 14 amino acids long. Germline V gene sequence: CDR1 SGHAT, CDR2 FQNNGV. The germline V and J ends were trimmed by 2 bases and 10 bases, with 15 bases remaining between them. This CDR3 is CASSLSSVAGEQFF. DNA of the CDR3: TGTGCCAGCAGCTTAAGCTCCGTGGCGGGGGAGCAGTTCTTC.

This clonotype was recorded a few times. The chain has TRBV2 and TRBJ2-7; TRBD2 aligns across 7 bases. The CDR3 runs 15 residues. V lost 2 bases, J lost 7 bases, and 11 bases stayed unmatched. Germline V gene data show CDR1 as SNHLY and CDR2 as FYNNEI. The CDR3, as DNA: TGTGCCAGCAGTGAAACCCTTAGCGGGTCGGGAGAGCAGTACTTC. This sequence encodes CASSETLSGSGEQYF.

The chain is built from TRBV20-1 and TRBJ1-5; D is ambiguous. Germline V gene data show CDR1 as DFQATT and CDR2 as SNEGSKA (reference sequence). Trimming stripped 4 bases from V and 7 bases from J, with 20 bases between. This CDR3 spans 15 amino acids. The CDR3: CSATPTAAQSQPQHF. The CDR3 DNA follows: TGCAGTGCTACCCCGACTGCGGCTCAATCGCAGCCCCAGCATTTT.

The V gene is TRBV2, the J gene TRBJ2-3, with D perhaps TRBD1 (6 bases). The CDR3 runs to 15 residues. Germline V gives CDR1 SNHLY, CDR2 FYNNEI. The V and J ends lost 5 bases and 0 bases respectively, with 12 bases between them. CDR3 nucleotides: TGTGCCAGCAGTTCCTCAGGGGCCAGCACAGATACGCAGTATTTT. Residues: CASSSSGASTDTQYF.

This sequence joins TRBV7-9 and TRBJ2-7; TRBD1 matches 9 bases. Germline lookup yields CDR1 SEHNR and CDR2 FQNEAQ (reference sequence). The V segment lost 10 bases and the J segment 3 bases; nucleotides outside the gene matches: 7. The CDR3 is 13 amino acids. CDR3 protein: CATATGGGYEQYF. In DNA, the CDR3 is TGTGCCACCGCGACAGGGGGAGGCTACGAGCAGTACTTC.

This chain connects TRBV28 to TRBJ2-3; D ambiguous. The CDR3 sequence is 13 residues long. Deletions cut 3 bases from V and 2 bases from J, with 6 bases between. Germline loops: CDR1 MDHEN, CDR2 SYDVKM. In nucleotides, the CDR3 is TGTGCCAGCAGTTTTTTCCCCACAGATACGCAGTATTTT. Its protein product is CASSFFPTDTQYF. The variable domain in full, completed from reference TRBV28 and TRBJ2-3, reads DVKVTQSSRYLVKRTGEKVFLECVQDMDHENMFWYRQDPGLGLRLIYFSYDVKMKEKGDIPEGYSVSREKKERFSLILESASTNQTSMYLCASSFFPTDTQYFGPGTRLTVL.

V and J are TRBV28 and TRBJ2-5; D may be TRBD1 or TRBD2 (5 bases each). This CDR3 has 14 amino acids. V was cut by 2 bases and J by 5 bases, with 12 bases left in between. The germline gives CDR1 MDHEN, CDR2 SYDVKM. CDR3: CASSLRGVGETQYF. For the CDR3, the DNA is TGTGCCAGCAGTTTAAGAGGGGTTGGGGAGACCCAGTACTTC.

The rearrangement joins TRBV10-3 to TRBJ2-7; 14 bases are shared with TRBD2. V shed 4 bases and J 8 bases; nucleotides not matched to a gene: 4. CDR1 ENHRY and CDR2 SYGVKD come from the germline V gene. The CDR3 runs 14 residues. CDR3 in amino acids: CAISGGLAGDQQYF. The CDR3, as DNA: TGTGCCATCAGTGGGGGACTAGCGGGAGACCAGCAGTACTTC.

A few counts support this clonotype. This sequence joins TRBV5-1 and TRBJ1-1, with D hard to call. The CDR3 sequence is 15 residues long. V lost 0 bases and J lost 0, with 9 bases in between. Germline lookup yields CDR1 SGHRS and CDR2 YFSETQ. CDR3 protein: CASSLGRIMNTEAFF. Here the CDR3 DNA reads TGCGCCAGCAGCTTGGGACGGATAATGAACACTGAAGCTTTCTTT.

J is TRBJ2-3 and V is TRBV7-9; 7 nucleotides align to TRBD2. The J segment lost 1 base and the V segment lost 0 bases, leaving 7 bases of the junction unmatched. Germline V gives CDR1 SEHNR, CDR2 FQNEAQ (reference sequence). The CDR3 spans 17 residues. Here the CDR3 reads CASSLAGGMNRTDTQYF. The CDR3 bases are TGTGCCAGCAGCTTAGCGGGAGGGATGAACCGCACAGATACGCAGTATTTT. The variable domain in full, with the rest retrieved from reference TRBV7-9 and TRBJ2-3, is DTGVSQNPRHKITKRGQNVTFRCDPISEHNRLYWYRQTLGQGPEFLTYFQNEAQLEKSRLLSDRFSAERPKGSFSTLEIQRTEQGDSAMYLCASSLAGGMNRTDTQYFGPGTRLTVL.

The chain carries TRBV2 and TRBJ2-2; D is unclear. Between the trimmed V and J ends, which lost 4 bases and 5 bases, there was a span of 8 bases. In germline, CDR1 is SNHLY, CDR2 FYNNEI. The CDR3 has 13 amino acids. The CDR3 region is CASSGEQTGELFF. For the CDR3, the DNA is TGTGCCAGCAGTGGGGAACAGACCGGGGAGCTGTTTTTT.

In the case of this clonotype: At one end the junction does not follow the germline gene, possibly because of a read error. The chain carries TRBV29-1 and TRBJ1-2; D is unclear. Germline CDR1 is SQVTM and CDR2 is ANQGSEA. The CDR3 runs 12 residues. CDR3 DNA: TGCAGCGTTCAAGACCCCTCGCCTGCCTACACCTTC. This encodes CSVQDPSPAYTF.